This TCR beta chain was captured by sequencing in a study of T cell repertoires in cytomegalovirus infection. For the study at large: Selection of CMV epitopes for the study included recently identified HLA-C-restricted and well-studied HLA-B-restricted ones. Indications came from public TCR beta signatures; they pointed to CMV infection and to a matching HLA type. Study conclusions and caveats: Dominating the ex vivo response were TCR beta clonotypes that were CMV-specific and HLA-C-restricted. Totalled public TCR beta family frequency picked out people who carried CMV plus the relevant HLA.

Trimming shortened V by 0 bases and J by 0 bases, and 21 bases separated the two germline ends. CDR1 SQVTM and CDR2 ANQGSEA come from the germline V gene. This CDR3 has 18 residues. TCRdb independently ran MiXCR on the reads; one entry per CDR3 protein. The sample lists about 24,000 distinct CDR3 sequences; roughly 20% were seen once. There are a few counts of this clonotype. Its antigen is unknown. Sequenced here: CD8+ T cells from cultured PBMCs, sampled from culture after CMV antigen stimulation. The genes are TRBV29-1 and TRBJ2-7; the D gene is possibly TRBD1 (5 bases). This TCR derives from a human donor in good health (CMV status not recorded). Some clones in this sample may be carry-over from other donors' samples. This CDR3 reads CSVEDQKEEGVSSYEQYF. The CDR3 DNA is TGCAGCGTTGAAGATCAAAAGGAAGAAGGGGTGAGCTCCTACGAGCAGTACTTC.